The 30 T cell receptor beta chains below were found in one sample sequenced in a study of monozygotic twins with inflammatory bowel disease. TCRdb re-called the 5' RACE reads, yielding one record per CDR3 amino acid sequence without DNA. In total, the table holds around 450,000 distinct CDR3 sequences. The sequenced sample consisted of blood. The receptors derive from a human donor with ulcerative colitis or Crohn's disease, or a healthy co-twin of an affected twin (not recorded which).

The J gene is TRBJ2-3, the V gene TRBV18; TCRdb names TRBD1, which stays unverified in the absence of DNA. CDR3 size: 15 residues. CDR1 and CDR2 from the germline V gene are KGHSH and LQKENI. The CDR3: CASSPRPAGTDTQYF. Variable domain in full (rest from reference TRBV18 and TRBJ2-3): NAGVMQNPRHLVRRRGQEARLRCSPMKGHSHVYWYRQLPEEGLKFMVYLQKENIIDESGMPKERFSAEFPKEGPSILRIQQVVRGDSAAYFCASSPRPAGTDTQYFGPGTRLTVL.

The chain recombines TRBV20-1 with TRBJ1-1; TCRdb gives TRBD1 as the D gene, but with no DNA this cannot be confirmed. Germline V CDR1 and CDR2: DFQATT, SNEGSKA (reference sequence). The CDR3 extends over 13 amino acids. The CDR3 region is CSASSQGYTEAFF.

The chain recombines TRBV7-8 with TRBJ1-1; TCRdb's D gene call, TRBD1, goes unchecked for lack of DNA. CDR1 and CDR2 from the germline V gene are SGHVS and FQNEAQ. CDR3 length: 16 amino acids. The CDR3 protein is CASSPLGGYMNTEAFF.

The chain couples TRBV28 to TRBJ2-1; TCRdb indicates TRBD1, and absent DNA this call remains unverified. The V gene's germline CDR1 is MDHEN and CDR2 SYDVKM. CDR3 size: 15 residues. This chain's CDR3 is CASSRRDIFYNEQFF.

The chain is built from TRBV11-2 and TRBJ2-7; TCRdb picks TRBD2, but there is no DNA to check that call. This CDR3 is 16 amino acids long. Germline V lookup: CDR1 SGHAT, CDR2 FQNNGV. The CDR3 sequence is CASSLLALAGLNEQYF.

The CDR3 region is CSVSRGTGELFF. This sequence joins TRBV29-1 and TRBJ2-2; lacking DNA, the TRBD2 call made by TCRdb goes unchecked. CDR3 length equals 12 residues. The germline CDR1 and CDR2 sequences are SQVTM and ANQGSEA.

The chain has TRBV20-1 and TRBJ2-5; the D call from TCRdb, TRBD2, cannot be confirmed without DNA. Germline V gene data show CDR1 as DFQATT and CDR2 as SNEGSKA (reference sequence). CDR3 length: 12 residues. The CDR3 reads CSGRGLRETQYF.

V gene TRBV20-1 combines with J gene TRBJ1-2; TCRdb calls TRBD1, which cannot be checked without DNA. CDR3 length: 12 residues. Looked up from germline, CDR1 is DFQATT and CDR2 is SNEGSKA (reference sequence). The CDR3: CSAQGDSYGYTF.

This chain connects TRBV7-7 to TRBJ2-1; checking the TCRdb D call of TRBD1 is not possible without DNA. Germline CDR1 and CDR2: SSHAT and FNYEAQ (reference sequence). The length of the CDR3 is 14 residues. CDR3 in amino acids: CASSSSTGSNEQFF.

The chain carries TRBV24-1 and TRBJ1-5; TCRdb returns TRBD1, unconfirmable since there is no DNA. This CDR3 contains 13 residues. CDR1 KGHDR and CDR2 SFDVKD come from the germline V gene. CDR3 sequence reads: CATSDHGGLPQHF.

The rearrangement joins TRBV7-2 to TRBJ1-2; TCRdb calls TRBD1, which cannot be checked without DNA. Germline assignment: CDR1 SGHTA and CDR2 FQGNSA. The CDR3 totals 13 residues. The CDR3 region is CASSVDRLYGYTF.

The chain carries TRBV6-5 and TRBJ1-5. Germline assignment: CDR1 MNHEY and CDR2 SVGAGI. The CDR3 totals 16 residues. This CDR3 is CASSYEGPFYNQPQHF.

This chain joins TRBV19 and TRBJ2-1; TCRdb's D call of TRBD1 is untestable without DNA. There are 13 residues in the CDR3. In germline, CDR1 is LNHDA, CDR2 SQIVND (reference sequence). The CDR3 region is CAAGPPLTREQFF. Variable domain in full (rest from reference TRBV19 and TRBJ2-1): DGGITQSPKYLFRKEGQNVTLSCEQNLNHDAMYWYRQDPGQGLRLIYYSQIVNDFQKGDIAEGYSVSREKKESFPLTVTSAQKNPTAFYLCAAGPPLTREQFFGPGTRLTVL.

The chain is built from TRBV3-1 and TRBJ2-1; TCRdb indicates TRBD1, and absent DNA this call remains unverified. The CDR3 is made up of 15 amino acids. Looked up from germline, CDR1 is LGHDT and CDR2 is YNNKEL (reference sequence). CDR3: CASSQGQRGGDEQFF.

V is TRBV7-8 and J is TRBJ1-1; no DNA is available, so the TRBD1 call from TCRdb remains unchecked. The germline gives CDR1 SGHVS, CDR2 FQNEAQ. This CDR3 comprises 15 residues. CDR3 in amino acids: CASSTQGAQSTEAFF.

The rearrangement links TRBV27 to TRBJ2-6. CDR1 MNHEY and CDR2 SMNVEV come from the germline V gene (reference sequence). CDR3 length equals 15 residues. CDR3 residues: CASSTYDAGANVLTF.

This chain uses TRBV30 with TRBJ2-2; TCRdb designates TRBD1, a call that cannot be tested without DNA. CDR1 and CDR2 (germline): GTSNPN, SVGIG (reference sequence). The CDR3 consists of 13 residues. The CDR3 here is CAWSDARASELFF.

V gene TRBV5-1 combines with J gene TRBJ2-1; TCRdb designates TRBD2, a call that cannot be tested without DNA. Germline CDR1 is SGHRS and CDR2 is YFSETQ. The CDR3 has 15 amino acids. CDR3 sequence reads: CASSLERGPYNEQFF.

The chain recombines TRBV3-1 with TRBJ2-1; TCRdb designates TRBD1, a call that cannot be tested without DNA. This CDR3 is 14 amino acids long. CDR1 is LGHDT, CDR2 YNNKEL, per germline (reference sequence). CDR3 sequence reads: CASSQDRGTGEQFF.

The V gene is TRBV7-8, the J gene TRBJ1-1; TCRdb's assignment of TRBD1 cannot be checked, as there is no DNA. This CDR3 region has 15 residues. Looked up from germline, CDR1 is SGHVS and CDR2 is FQNEAQ. The CDR3: CASSLAPQGNTEAFF.

The J gene is TRBJ2-3, the V gene TRBV5-1; TCRdb designates TRBD2, a call that cannot be tested without DNA. There are 18 residues in the CDR3. CDR1 and CDR2 (germline): SGHRS, YFSETQ. CDR3 region: CASSATSGGLRGTDTQYF.

V gene TRBV27 combines with J gene TRBJ2-4; the TRBD1 assignment by TCRdb is unverifiable without DNA. There are 16 residues in the CDR3. Germline V gene lookup returns CDR1 MNHEY and CDR2 SMNVEV (reference sequence). The chain's CDR3 is CASRRHSRDTLNIQYF.

The chain couples TRBV10-3 to TRBJ2-7; TCRdb lists TRBD2, though no DNA is available to test this call. The CDR3 totals 14 residues. CDR1 is ENHRY, CDR2 SYGVKD, per germline. Here the CDR3 reads CAISEGASGYEQYF.

The chain carries TRBV10-3 and TRBJ2-1; as DNA is missing, the TRBD2 call by TCRdb cannot be tested. The CDR3 contains 13 residues. In germline, CDR1 is ENHRY, CDR2 SYGVKD. The CDR3 spells CAIGTNEDNEQFF.

This chain joins TRBV12-3 or TRBV12-4 and TRBJ1-6; the TCRdb D gene call, TRBD1, has no DNA to confirm it. The CDR3 contains 15 residues. CDR3 protein: CASSRRTAYNSPLHF.

The chain is built from TRBV18 and TRBJ2-5; the TCRdb call, TRBD1, lacks DNA for checking. The CDR3 is 17 amino acids. Germline CDR1 KGHSH, CDR2 LQKENI. The CDR3 is CASSSEGDDLYQETQYF.

The chain has TRBV18 and TRBJ1-5; TCRdb calls TRBD1, which cannot be checked without DNA. This CDR3 is built from 15 residues. The germline CDR1 and CDR2 sequences are KGHSH and LQKENI. This CDR3 reads CASSPSGSNNQPQHF.

The CDR3 reads CASSSSPPGVLSHEQYF. The V call is TRBV27, the J call TRBJ2-7; TCRdb outputs TRBD2, but without DNA this stays unchecked. In germline, CDR1 is MNHEY, CDR2 SMNVEV (reference sequence). The CDR3 loop spans 17 amino acids.

The gene calls are TRBV7-2 and TRBJ2-7; TCRdb reports TRBD1, a call that lacks DNA to check it against. Germline V lookup: CDR1 SGHTA, CDR2 FQGNSA. This CDR3 is 13 amino acids long. CDR3 sequence reads: CASSLGGLNEQYF.

The chain combines TRBV5-1 with TRBJ2-1; lacking DNA, the TRBD1 call made by TCRdb goes unchecked. The CDR3 runs 19 residues. Germline CDR1 is SGHRS and CDR2 is YFSETQ. The CDR3 here is CASSPGTVSGGSSYNEQFF.